This TCR beta chain was recovered during a study of blood T cell repertoires in COVID-19. Study as a whole: Both acute and convalescent COVID-19 samples were obtained from the United States, Italy and Spain. Sources were T cells, B-cell-depleted T cells, or PBMCs; the material itself was cDNA or gDNA.

Per the study methods: Cell counts per sample came from amplifying reference gene primers. Libraries were prepared by immunoSEQ multiplex PCR; TCRdb keeps only in-frame clonotypes and omits some of them. That table furnishes V, J and clone size, whereas the DNA furnished D and trimming. The sample records 75,000 to 100,000 clones, roughly 90% being singletons. Sample: peripheral blood. This receptor was taken from a man aged 65-85 years with acute or convalescent COVID-19.

CDR3 loop: CASSISGGEKLFF. Written as DNA, the CDR3 is TGCGCCAGCAGCATATCAGGGGGGGAAAAACTGTTTTTT. The chain uses TRBV5-1 and TRBJ1-4, with TRBD1 matching over 7 bases. The CDR3 extends over 13 amino acids. In germline, CDR1 is SGHRS, CDR2 YFSETQ. The V segment lost 4 bases and the J segment 8 bases; nucleotides outside the gene matches: 5.